This T cell receptor (beta chain) was identified in a study of CD8+ T cells in alopecia areata. At the level of the study: Tofacitinib dosing lasted 6 to 18 months, which was then followed by 6 months off drug.

Cell sorting was applied to PBMCs, and CD4+ and CD8+ T cells were collected. Germline loops: CDR1 SGHAT, CDR2 FQDESV (reference sequence). V lost 3 bases to trimming and J lost 5 bases, with 16 bases between them. The CDR3 loop spans 15 amino acids. Investigators isolated RNA and reverse transcribed it into cDNA to act as the sequencing template. TCRdb's table, derived via immunoSEQ multiplex PCR, lists solely in-frame clones and lacks some. The sample lists approximately 150,000 clones; around 47% were seen once. This clone appeared a few times. Specimen: CD4+ T cells sorted from blood. The chain couples TRBV11-1 to TRBJ1-1; D is unresolved. The receptor was derived from a human donor with alopecia areata. CDR3 in DNA: TGTGCCAGCAGCTTGCACTTGACGGCGAAGACTGAAGCTTTCTTT. Amino acid sequence: CASSLHLTAKTEAFF.